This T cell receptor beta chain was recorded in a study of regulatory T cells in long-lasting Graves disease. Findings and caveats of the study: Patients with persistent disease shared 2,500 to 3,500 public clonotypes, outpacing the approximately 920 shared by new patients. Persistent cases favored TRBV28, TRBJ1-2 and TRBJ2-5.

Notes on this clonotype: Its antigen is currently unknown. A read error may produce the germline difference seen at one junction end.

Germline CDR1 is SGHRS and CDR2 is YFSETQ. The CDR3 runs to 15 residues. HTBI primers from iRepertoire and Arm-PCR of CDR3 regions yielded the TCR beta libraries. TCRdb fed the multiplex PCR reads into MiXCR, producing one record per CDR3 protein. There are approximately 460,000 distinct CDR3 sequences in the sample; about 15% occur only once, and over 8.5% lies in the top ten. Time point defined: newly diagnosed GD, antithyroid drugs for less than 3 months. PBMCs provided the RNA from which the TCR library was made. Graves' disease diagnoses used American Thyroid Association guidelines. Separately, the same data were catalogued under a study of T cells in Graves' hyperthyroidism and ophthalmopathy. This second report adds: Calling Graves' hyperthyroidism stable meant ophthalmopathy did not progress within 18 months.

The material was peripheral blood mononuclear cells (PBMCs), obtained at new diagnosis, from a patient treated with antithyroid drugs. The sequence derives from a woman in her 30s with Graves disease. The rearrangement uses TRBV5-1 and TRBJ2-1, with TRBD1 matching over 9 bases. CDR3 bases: TGCGCCAGCAGCCTGACAGGGGGAAGGTACAATGAGCAGCTCTTC. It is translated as CASSLTGGRYNEQLF.